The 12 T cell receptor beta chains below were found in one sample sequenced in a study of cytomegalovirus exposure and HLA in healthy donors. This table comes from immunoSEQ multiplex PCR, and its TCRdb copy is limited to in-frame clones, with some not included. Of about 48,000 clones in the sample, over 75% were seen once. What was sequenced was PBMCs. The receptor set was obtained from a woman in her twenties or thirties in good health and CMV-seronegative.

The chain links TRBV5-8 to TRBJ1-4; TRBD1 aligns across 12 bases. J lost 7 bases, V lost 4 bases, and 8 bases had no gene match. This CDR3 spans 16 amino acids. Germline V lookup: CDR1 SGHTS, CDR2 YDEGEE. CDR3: CASSGGTGGTLEKLFF. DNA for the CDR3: TGTGCCAGCAGCGGAGGGACAGGGGGCACACTTGAAAAACTGTTTTTT.

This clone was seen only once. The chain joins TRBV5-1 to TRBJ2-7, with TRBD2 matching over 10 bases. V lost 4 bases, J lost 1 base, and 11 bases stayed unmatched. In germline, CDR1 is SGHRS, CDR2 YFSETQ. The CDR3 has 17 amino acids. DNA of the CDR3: TGCGCCAGCAGCCCAGGAACTTTTAGCGGGGGGTCCTACGAGCAGTACTTC. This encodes CASSPGTFSGGSYEQYF.

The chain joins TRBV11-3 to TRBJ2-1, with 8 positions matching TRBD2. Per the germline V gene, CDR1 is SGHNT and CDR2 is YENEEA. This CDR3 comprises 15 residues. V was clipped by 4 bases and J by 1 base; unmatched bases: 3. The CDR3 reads CASSSERESYNEQFF. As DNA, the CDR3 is TGTGCCAGCAGCTCCGAGCGGGAGTCCTACAATGAGCAGTTCTTC.

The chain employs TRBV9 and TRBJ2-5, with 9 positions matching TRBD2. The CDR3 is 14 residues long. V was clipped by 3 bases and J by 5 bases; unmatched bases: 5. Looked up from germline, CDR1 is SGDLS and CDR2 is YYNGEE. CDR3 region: CASSEGLASETQYF. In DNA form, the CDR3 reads TGTGCCAGCAGCGAGGGACTAGCAAGTGAGACCCAGTACTTC. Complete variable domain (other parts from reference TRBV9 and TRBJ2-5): DSGVTQTPKHLITATGQRVTLRCSPRSGDLSVYWYQQSLDQGLQFLIQYYNGEERAKGNILERFSAQQFPDLHSELNLSSLELGDSALYFCASSEGLASETQYFGPGTRLLVL.

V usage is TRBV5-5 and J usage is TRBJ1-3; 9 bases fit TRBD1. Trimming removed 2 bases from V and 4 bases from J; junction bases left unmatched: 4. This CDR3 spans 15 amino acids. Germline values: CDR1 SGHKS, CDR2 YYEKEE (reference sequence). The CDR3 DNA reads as TGTGCCAGCAGCTTTAACAGGGGGCCCGGAAACACCATATATTTT. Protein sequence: CASSFNRGPGNTIYF.

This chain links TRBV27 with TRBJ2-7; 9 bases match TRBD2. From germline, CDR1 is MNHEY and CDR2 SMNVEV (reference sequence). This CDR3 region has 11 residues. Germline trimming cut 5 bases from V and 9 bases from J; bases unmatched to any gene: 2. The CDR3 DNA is TGTGCCAGCAGTATAGCGGGAGTGCAGTACTTC. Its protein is CASSIAGVQYF.

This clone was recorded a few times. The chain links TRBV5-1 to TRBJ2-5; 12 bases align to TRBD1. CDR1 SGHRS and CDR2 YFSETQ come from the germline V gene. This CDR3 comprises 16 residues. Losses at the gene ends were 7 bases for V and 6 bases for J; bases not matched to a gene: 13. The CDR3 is CASFPEPGQGAQTQYF. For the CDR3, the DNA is TGCGCCAGCTTCCCGGAGCCGGGACAGGGGGCTCAGACCCAGTACTTC.

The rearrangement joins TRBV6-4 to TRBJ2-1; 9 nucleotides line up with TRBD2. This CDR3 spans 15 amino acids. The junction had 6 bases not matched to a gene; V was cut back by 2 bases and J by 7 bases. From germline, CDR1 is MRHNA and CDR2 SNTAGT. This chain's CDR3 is CASSDEASGVNEQFF. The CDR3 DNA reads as TGTGCCAGCAGTGACGAGGCTAGCGGGGTTAATGAGCAGTTCTTC.

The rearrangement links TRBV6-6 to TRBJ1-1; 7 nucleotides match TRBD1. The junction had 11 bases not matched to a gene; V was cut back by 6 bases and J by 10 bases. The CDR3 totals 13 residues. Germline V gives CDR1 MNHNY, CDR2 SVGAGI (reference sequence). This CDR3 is CASRAGTDSLAFF. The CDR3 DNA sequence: TGTGCCAGCAGGGCCGGGACAGACTCACTAGCTTTCTTT.

The CDR3 DNA is TGTGCCAGCTCACCGAGCCAGTTAGGAGGGAATGAGCAGTTCTTC. Encoded protein: CASSPSQLGGNEQFF. The chain uses TRBV27 and TRBJ2-1; the D gene is possibly TRBD2 (6 bases). The germline gives CDR1 MNHEY, CDR2 SMNVEV (reference sequence). This CDR3 comprises 15 residues. Trimming shortened V by 8 bases and J by 7 bases, and 21 bases separated the two germline ends.

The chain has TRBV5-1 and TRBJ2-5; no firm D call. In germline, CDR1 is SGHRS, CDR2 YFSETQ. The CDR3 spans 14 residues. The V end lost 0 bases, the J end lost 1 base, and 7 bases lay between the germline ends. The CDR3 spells CASSLEATQETQYF. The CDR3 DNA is TGCGCCAGCAGCTTGGAAGCTACCCAAGAGACCCAGTACTTC.

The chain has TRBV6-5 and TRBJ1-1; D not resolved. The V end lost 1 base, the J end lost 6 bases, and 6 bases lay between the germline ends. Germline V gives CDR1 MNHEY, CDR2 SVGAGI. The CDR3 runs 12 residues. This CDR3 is CASSYWGAEAFF. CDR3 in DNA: TGTGCCAGCAGTTACTGGGGAGCTGAAGCTTTCTTT.